The 16 T cell receptor beta chains below all came from one sample that was sequenced in a study of blood T cell repertoires in COVID-19. Repertoires were generated with immunoSEQ multiplex PCR, while TCRdb's copy carries only in-frame clones and drops some. The sample carries some 150,000 clones, around four fifths recorded once. Sample: peripheral blood. The receptors derive from a man between 70 and 80 years old with acute or convalescent COVID-19.

The chain uses TRBV19 and TRBJ1-5; possibly TRBD1 for D (5 bases). The CDR3 length is 15 residues. The germline gives CDR1 LNHDA, CDR2 SQIVND (reference sequence). The V gene lost 6 bases and the J gene lost 3 bases, with 15 bases spanning the gap. This CDR3 is CASSLDIVNNQPQHF. CDR3 in DNA: TGTGCCAGTAGCCTGGACATAGTCAACAATCAGCCCCAGCATTTT.

This clone was detected only a few times. This sequence joins TRBV9 and TRBJ2-3; 8 positions match TRBD1. The CDR3 has 15 residues. Germline V CDR1 and CDR2: SGDLS, YYNGEE. J lost 1 base, V lost 3 bases, and 4 bases had no gene match. CDR3 amino acids: CASSGPTGGTDTQYF. DNA of the CDR3: TGTGCCAGCAGCGGACCGACAGGGGGCACAGATACGCAGTATTTT. Using reference TRBV9 and TRBJ2-3 for the parts outside the CDR3, the full variable domain is DSGVTQTPKHLITATGQRVTLRCSPRSGDLSVYWYQQSLDQGLQFLIQYYNGEERAKGNILERFSAQQFPDLHSELNLSSLELGDSALYFCASSGPTGGTDTQYFGPGTRLTVL.

This clone has only one observation. J is TRBJ2-7 and V is TRBV18; TRBD1 agrees at 8 bases. The CDR3 consists of 14 residues. V lost 4 bases to trimming and J lost 3 bases; unmatched junction nucleotides: 5. CDR1 is KGHSH and CDR2 is LQKENI in the germline V gene. The chain's CDR3 is CASSLETGVYEQYF. The DNA for the CDR3 is TGTGCCAGCTCACTTGAGACAGGGGTCTACGAGCAGTACTTC. The variable domain in full, completed from reference TRBV18 and TRBJ2-7, reads NAGVMQNPRHLVRRRGQEARLRCSPMKGHSHVYWYRQLPEEGLKFMVYLQKENIIDESGMPKERFSAEFPKEGPSILRIQQVVRGDSAAYFCASSLETGVYEQYFGPGTRLTVT.

The chain links TRBV30 to TRBJ2-5; 7 bases agree with TRBD1. V lost 8 bases to trimming and J lost 4 bases; unmatched junction nucleotides: 10. This CDR3 region has 13 residues. In germline, CDR1 is GTSNPN, CDR2 SVGIG (reference sequence). The CDR3 DNA sequence: TGTGCCGCGACCCGGGACAGTGGAGAGACCCAGTACTTC. Protein sequence: CAATRDSGETQYF.

The rearrangement joins TRBV20-1 to TRBJ1-2; TRBD1 might be the D (5 bases). V dropped 0 bases and J dropped 7 bases, with 6 bases sitting between them. The CDR3 loop spans 11 amino acids. Germline CDR1 reads DFQATT; CDR2 reads SNEGSKA (reference sequence). The chain's CDR3 is CSAREGGGYTF. The CDR3 DNA reads as TGCAGTGCTAGAGAGGGGGGTGGCTACACCTTC.

This chain joins TRBV19 and TRBJ1-3; a possible D gene is TRBD1 (5 bases). Germline CDR1 reads LNHDA; CDR2 reads SQIVND (reference sequence). The CDR3 sequence is 15 residues long. V was trimmed by 2 bases and J by 2 bases, leaving 10 bases between them. CDR3 amino acids: CASSIQGNAGNTIYF. CDR3 bases: TGTGCCAGTAGTATACAGGGAAATGCTGGAAACACCATATATTTT.

This sequence joins TRBV14 and TRBJ2-1; 10 bases are a match to TRBD2. This CDR3 has 17 residues. The germline V gene has CDR1 SGHDN and CDR2 FVKESK. The V gene end was trimmed by 1 base and the J gene end by 3 bases; junction bases not matched to a gene: 6. Here the CDR3 DNA reads TGTGCCAGCAGCCAAGGGATAGCGGGAGGAATCTACAATGAGCAGTTCTTC. Its protein product is CASSQGIAGGIYNEQFF.

This clone was counted only a few times. The chain couples TRBV11-2 to TRBJ2-2, with D uncertain. Trimming shortened V by 5 bases and J by 5 bases, and 6 bases separated the two germline ends. CDR1 is SGHAT and CDR2 is FQNNGV in the germline V gene. The CDR3 runs to 12 residues. CDR3: CASSPVTGELFF. CDR3 nucleotide sequence: TGTGCCAGCAGCCCGGTAACCGGGGAGCTGTTTTTT.

The chain couples TRBV6-1 to TRBJ1-4; D perhaps matches TRBD1 (5 bases). CDR1 and CDR2 from the germline V gene are MNHNS and SASEGT. The CDR3 has 16 amino acids. The ends were cut back, 2 bases at V and 10 bases at J, with 20 bases in the middle. The CDR3 sequence is CASSESFQGLGGKLFF. In DNA, the CDR3 is TGTGCCAGCAGTGAATCGTTTCAGGGTTTGGGGGGAAAACTGTTTTTT.

The V call is TRBV28, the J call TRBJ2-7, with a possible D match to TRBD2 (5 bases). V was trimmed by 8 bases and J by 0 bases, leaving 20 bases between them. This CDR3 spans 16 amino acids. Per the germline V gene, CDR1 is MDHEN and CDR2 is SYDVKM. In DNA, the CDR3 is TGTGCCAGCGAGGGAACGGCTTCTTCTATCTCCTACGAGCAGTACTTC. It encodes CASEGTASSISYEQYF. The full variable domain, its missing parts supplied by reference TRBV28 and TRBJ2-7, is DVKVTQSSRYLVKRTGEKVFLECVQDMDHENMFWYRQDPGLGLRLIYFSYDVKMKEKGDIPEGYSVSREKKERFSLILESASTNQTSMYLCASEGTASSISYEQYFGPGTRLTVT.

V gene TRBV14 combines with J gene TRBJ1-2; D is unclear. The ends were cut back, 1 base at V and 7 bases at J, with 22 bases in the middle. Germline V gene data show CDR1 as SGHDN and CDR2 as FVKESK. The CDR3 loop spans 17 amino acids. The CDR3 DNA reads TGTGCCAGCAGCCAAGTATCAACCCGCCCGGGGTCGGGTGGCTACACCTTC. It codes for CASSQVSTRPGSGGYTF.

The genes are TRBV19 and TRBJ1-5; TRBD1 aligns across 8 bases. V shed 4 bases and J 5 bases; nucleotides not matched to a gene: 7. Germline lookup yields CDR1 LNHDA and CDR2 SQIVND (reference sequence). The length of the CDR3 is 15 residues. Here the CDR3 reads CASSTTGGRDQPQHF. CDR3 in DNA: TGTGCCAGTAGTACAACAGGGGGTAGGGATCAGCCCCAGCATTTT.

The chain has TRBV16 and TRBJ2-1; TRBD1 matches at 7 bases. This CDR3 has 15 amino acids. The J segment lost 9 bases and the V segment lost 4 bases, leaving 12 bases of the junction unmatched. CDR1 KGHSY and CDR2 FQNENV come from the germline V gene. The CDR3: CASSPRTGVVGEQFF. As DNA, the CDR3 is TGTGCCAGCAGCCCGCGTACAGGGGTCGTCGGTGAGCAGTTCTTC.

The rearrangement joins TRBV7-2 to TRBJ2-7; tentatively, D is TRBD1 (6 bases). Trimming left V 7 bases short and J 1 base short, with 14 bases between. Germline assignment: CDR1 SGHTA and CDR2 FQGNSA. This CDR3 spans 14 amino acids. For the CDR3, the DNA is TGTGCCAGCAAGACAGGTCACGTATCCTACGAGCAGTACTTC. It translates to CASKTGHVSYEQYF.

The genes are TRBV5-1 and TRBJ2-7; 9 bases are shared with TRBD1. The V segment lost 3 bases and the J segment 3 bases; nucleotides outside the gene matches: 16. The CDR3 is 18 residues long. Germline V gene sequence: CDR1 SGHRS, CDR2 YFSETQ. The CDR3 bases are TGCGCCAGCAGCTCGGGACAGGGTTTGAATTCGTTTGTCTACGAGCAGTACTTC. It codes for CASSSGQGLNSFVYEQYF.

The chain links TRBV7-2 to TRBJ2-7, with 9 nucleotides matching TRBD1. V shed 5 bases, J shed 0 bases, and the junction held 2 bases outside the gene matches. This CDR3 comprises 14 residues. Germline CDR1 and CDR2: SGHTA and FQGNSA. The CDR3 here is CASSPQGASYEQYF. As DNA, the CDR3 is TGTGCCAGCAGCCCACAGGGGGCCTCCTACGAGCAGTACTTC.